These 22 T cell receptor beta chains share one sample of origin, sequenced in a study of T cells after yellow fever vaccination. TCRdb re-called the 5' RACE reads with MiXCR, one entry per CDR3 protein. The table shows some 340,000 distinct CDR3 sequences, with roughly 10% occurring only once. This sample comprised CD4+ T cells sorted from PBMCs, obtained 45 days after the yellow fever booster vaccination. The receptors come from a man aged 18 to 30 who received the YFV17D yellow fever vaccine.

This clonotype was found a few times. Written as DNA, the CDR3 is TGTGCCAGCAGTTGGGGGCCCCCAGGGTCACCCCTCCACTTT. It codes for CASSWGPPGSPLHF. The chain uses TRBV6-2 or TRBV6-3 and TRBJ1-6; D is possibly TRBD1 (6 bases). The CDR3 spans 14 residues. Germline CDR1 and CDR2: MNHEY and SVGEGT. Trimming removed 4 bases at V and 10 bases at J, with 14 bases between.

This clonotype has a handful of counts. V and J are TRBV7-6 and TRBJ1-1, with 9 positions matching TRBD1. This CDR3 region has 14 residues. The J segment lost 6 bases and the V segment lost 6 bases, leaving 8 bases of the junction unmatched. Germline V gene sequence: CDR1 SGHVS, CDR2 FNYEAQ. The CDR3: CASRRDRGAAEAFF. The CDR3 nucleotides read TGTGCCAGCAGGCGAGACAGGGGGGCGGCTGAAGCTTTCTTT.

The V gene is TRBV6-6, the J gene TRBJ1-4; D not certain. The V and J ends lost 4 bases and 10 bases respectively, with 4 bases between them. The CDR3 contains 10 residues. The germline CDR1 and CDR2 sequences are MNHNY and SVGAGI (reference sequence). The CDR3 region is CASSSGKLFF. CDR3 nucleotides: TGTGCCAGCAGTTCGGGAAAACTGTTTTTT.

The chain is built from TRBV20-1 and TRBJ2-5, with 7 bases aligning to TRBD1. The CDR3 spans 16 residues. Germline-derived CDR1 and CDR2 are DFQATT and SNEGSKA (reference sequence). J lost 5 bases, V lost 3 bases, and 15 bases had no gene match. In DNA form, the CDR3 reads TGCAGTGCTAGCCCCGTTCAGGGGGTCCGGGCGGAGACCCAGTACTTC. This codes for CSASPVQGVRAETQYF.

This clonotype was counted between two and nine times. The J gene is TRBJ2-2, the V gene TRBV25-1, with TRBD2 as a possible D gene (6 bases). The CDR3 is 14 amino acids. V was cut by 3 bases and J by 6 bases, with 11 bases left in between. From germline, CDR1 is MGHDK and CDR2 SYGVNS. CDR3 residues: CASSDSRGAGELFF. DNA for the CDR3: TGTGCCAGCAGTGATTCTCGCGGGGCCGGGGAGCTGTTTTTT.

Only a few counts were recorded for this clonotype. This chain links TRBV20-1 with TRBJ1-5, with a tentative D call TRBD1 (6 bases). This CDR3 comprises 16 residues. Trimming left V 6 bases short and J 2 bases short, with 20 bases between. The V gene's germline CDR1 is DFQATT and CDR2 SNEGSKA (reference sequence). The CDR3 loop reads CSAQRRGALGNQPQHF. The CDR3 region has the DNA TGCAGTGCACAACGACGGGGGGCCCTGGGCAATCAGCCCCAGCATTTT.

In this sample, this clonotype turned up a few times. The rearrangement uses TRBV28 and TRBJ1-5; D possibly corresponds to TRBD1 (5 bases). Per the germline V gene, CDR1 is MDHEN and CDR2 is SYDVKM. The CDR3 totals 14 residues. Between the trimmed V and J ends, which lost 5 bases and 9 bases, there was a span of 17 bases. CDR3 residues: CASSLLETAWPQHF. CDR3 nucleotides: TGTGCCAGCAGTCTCTTGGAGACAGCCTGGCCCCAGCATTTT.

A few counts support this clonotype. The rearrangement uses TRBV5-1 and TRBJ1-5; unclear D gene. Looked up from germline, CDR1 is SGHRS and CDR2 is YFSETQ. Trimming stripped 0 bases from V and 0 bases from J, with 7 bases between. This CDR3 comprises 15 residues. CDR3 region: CASSLEGNSNQPQHF. The CDR3 region has the DNA TGCGCCAGCAGCTTGGAGGGAAATAGCAATCAGCCCCAGCATTTT.

The chain has TRBV30 and TRBJ2-6; D is unresolved. The CDR3 runs 13 residues. V dropped 0 bases and J dropped 1 base, with 1 base sitting between them. Germline V lookup: CDR1 GTSNPN, CDR2 SVGIG (reference sequence). The DNA for the CDR3 is TGTGCCTGGAGTGTATCTGGGGCCAACGTCCTGACTTTC. Its translation is CAWSVSGANVLTF. Filled out from reference TRBV30 and TRBJ2-6, the complete variable domain reads SQTIHQWPATLVQPVGSPLSLECTVEGTSNPNLYWYRQAAGRGLQLLFYSVGIGQISSEVPQNLSASRPQDRQFILSSKKLLLSDSGFYLCAWSVSGANVLTFGAGSRLTVL.

The V and J genes are TRBV5-1 and TRBJ2-7; TRBD1 matches at 10 bases. Trimming took 0 bases from V and 5 from J; bases not matched to a gene: 2. CDR1 and CDR2 from the germline V gene are SGHRS and YFSETQ. CDR3 length: 14 residues. CDR3 amino acids: CASSLGQGANEQYF. The CDR3 bases are TGCGCCAGCAGCTTGGGACAGGGGGCGAACGAGCAGTACTTC.

The rearrangement links TRBV7-9 to TRBJ1-1; TRBD1 agrees at 7 bases. Germline V gives CDR1 SEHNR, CDR2 FQNEAQ (reference sequence). Trimming took 5 bases from V and 7 from J; bases not matched to a gene: 1. This CDR3 is built from 11 residues. As DNA, the CDR3 is TGTGCCAGCAGCGGGGACAGTGAAGCTTTCTTT. Protein product: CASSGDSEAFF. Full variable domain (rest looked up from reference TRBV7-9 and TRBJ1-1): DTGVSQNPRHKITKRGQNVTFRCDPISEHNRLYWYRQTLGQGPEFLTYFQNEAQLEKSRLLSDRFSAERPKGSFSTLEIQRTEQGDSAMYLCASSGDSEAFFGQGTRLTVV.

The V gene is TRBV4-3, the J gene TRBJ2-7, with D perhaps matching TRBD1 (5 bases). The CDR3 covers 19 residues. With 0 bases removed from V and 3 bases from J, the gap between germline ends came to 24 bases. Germline loops: CDR1 LGHNA, CDR2 YSLEER. CDR3: CASSQEETEQIYIDYEQYV. For the CDR3, the DNA is TGCGCCAGCAGCCAAGAGGAGACAGAACAGATCTACATAGACTACGAGCAGTACGTC.

This rearrangement joins TRBV6-6 to TRBJ2-7; perhaps D is TRBD1 or TRBD2 (6 bases each). The CDR3 extends over 13 amino acids. V was trimmed by 2 bases and J by 7 bases, leaving 12 bases between them. Germline V CDR1 and CDR2: MNHNY, SVGAGI (reference sequence). The CDR3 protein is CASSYTGAGEQYV. CDR3 in DNA: TGTGCCAGCAGTTACACGGGGGCGGGAGAGCAGTACGTC.

This clonotype has a count of ten or more. The chain is built from TRBV3-1 and TRBJ2-5; TRBD2 matches 12 bases. With 5 bases clipped from V and 2 bases from J, the junction kept 0 bases outside the gene matches. Germline V lookup: CDR1 LGHDT, CDR2 YNNKEL (reference sequence). This CDR3 region has 14 residues. The CDR3 nucleotides read TGTGCCAGCAGCACTAGCGGGGGGCAAGAGACCCAGTACTTC. This sequence encodes CASSTSGGQETQYF.

This clonotype was recorded a few times. The chain is built from TRBV10-2 and TRBJ2-3, with TRBD2 matching 9 bases. The J segment lost 2 bases and the V segment lost 6 bases, leaving 9 bases of the junction unmatched. Per germline, CDR1 WSHSY and CDR2 SAAADI. The CDR3 contains 16 residues. The CDR3 sequence: CASRIPLAGNTDTQYF. The CDR3 DNA reads as TGCGCCAGCAGAATCCCTCTAGCGGGGAACACAGATACGCAGTATTTT.

The chain uses TRBV4-3 and TRBJ2-3; 7 bases line up with TRBD2. The ends lost 2 bases at V and 5 bases at J; junction bases unmatched: 4. The CDR3 consists of 14 residues. The germline gives CDR1 LGHNA, CDR2 YSLEER. The CDR3 sequence is CASSQQAGEDTQYF. The DNA of the CDR3 is TGCGCCAGCAGCCAACAGGCGGGGGAAGATACGCAGTATTTT.

The CDR3 spells CASSFLKRGRDNSPLHF. The CDR3 DNA reads as TGTGCCAGCAGCTTTTTAAAAAGGGGGAGAGATAATTCACCCCTCCACTTT. The chain uses TRBV7-2 and TRBJ1-6; perhaps TRBD1 as D (6 bases). CDR3 size: 17 residues. V gave up 3 bases and J gave up 5 bases, with 17 bases separating them. In germline, CDR1 is SGHTA, CDR2 FQGNSA.

A few counts support this clonotype. V is TRBV7-9 and J is TRBJ2-3, with TRBD1 matching over 7 bases. The junction had 7 bases not matched to a gene; V was cut back by 10 bases and J by 3 bases. Germline V gives CDR1 SEHNR, CDR2 FQNEAQ (reference sequence). The CDR3 contains 13 residues. CDR3 sequence: CATLQGSTDTQYF. DNA for the CDR3: TGTGCCACCCTACAGGGGTCTACAGATACGCAGTATTTT.

In this sample, this clonotype turned up a few times. This chain joins TRBV5-1 and TRBJ1-2; 7 nucleotides align to TRBD1. The CDR3 consists of 13 residues. Germline CDR1 reads SGHRS; CDR2 reads YFSETQ. Trimming cost V 7 bases and J 4 bases; bases outside gene matches: 7. The CDR3 region has the DNA TGCGCCAGCCACCTGGAGGGGGCCTATGGCTACACCTTC. This sequence encodes CASHLEGAYGYTF.

This clonotype was recorded many times. The J gene is TRBJ1-4, the V gene TRBV7-2; the D gene is possibly TRBD1 (5 bases). Trimming took off 2 bases at V and 7 bases at J, with 14 bases between the two ends. Germline loops: CDR1 SGHTA, CDR2 FQGNSA. This CDR3 contains 15 residues. This chain's CDR3 is CASSLMLRGGEKLFF. CDR3 DNA: TGTGCCAGCAGCTTAATGTTGCGGGGGGGTGAAAAACTGTTTTTT.

The rearrangement uses TRBV7-9 and TRBJ1-2, with TRBD1 identical over 10 bases. Germline CDR1 is SEHNR and CDR2 is FQNEAQ (reference sequence). The J segment lost 6 bases and the V segment lost 5 bases, leaving 6 bases of the junction unmatched. CDR3 length equals 14 residues. CDR3 sequence: CASSLRDRGDGYTF. The CDR3 coding sequence is TGTGCCAGCAGCCTCCGGGACAGGGGAGATGGCTACACCTTC.

This clonotype occurred a few times. CDR3 in DNA: TGCAGTGCACGGACTAGCGGGAACACCGGGGAGCTGTTTTTT. The encoded protein is CSARTSGNTGELFF. The V and J genes are TRBV20-1 and TRBJ2-2; 10 bases fit TRBD2. Germline-derived CDR1 and CDR2 are DFQATT and SNEGSKA (reference sequence). Trimming took 6 bases from V and 1 from J; bases not matched to a gene: 2. The CDR3 contains 14 residues.